These 28 T cell receptor beta chains originate from one sample sequenced in a study of tumor and adjacent non-tumor tissue in lung cancer. The template was RNA from unsorted bulk tissue. TCRbeta libraries were built with three rounds of nested PCR, modified from ARM-PCR. Via MiXCR, TCRdb re-called the multiplex PCR reads, giving one row per CDR3 protein. Of 70,000 or so distinct CDR3 sequences listed, just under 60% are singletons. Sequenced material: lung tumor tissue. These TCRs come from a man aged 45-65 years with non-small cell lung cancer.

For this clonotype: A read error is likely, as this CDR3 ends without the conserved phenylalanine or tryptophan. Because the CDR3's place on the DNA is in doubt, the DNA is left out and the CDR3 is given as listed by TCRdb. The chain joins TRBV29-1 to TRBJ2-2; the tabulated D call, TRBD2, remains unverified against the DNA. Germline V gene lookup returns CDR1 SQVTM and CDR2 ANQGSEA. The CDR3 is 15 amino acids long, termini counted. The CDR3 here is CSVDYGGGNTGELFL.

This clonotype was detected once. The chain couples TRBV6-2 or TRBV6-3 to TRBJ1-1; tentative D call: TRBD1 (5 bases). With 7 bases removed from V and 10 bases from J, the gap between germline ends came to 25 bases. Germline V gives CDR1 MNHEY, CDR2 SVGEGT. The CDR3 contains 15 residues. In DNA, the CDR3 is TGTGCCAGCACCTTGAACCTCCAGGGCGGGTCTGTAGCTTTCTTT. It encodes CASTLNLQGGSVAFF.

This clonotype has ten or more counts. This chain uses TRBV12-3 or TRBV12-4 with TRBJ1-6; D is unclear. This CDR3 contains 13 residues. Between the trimmed V and J ends, which lost 5 bases and 10 bases, there was a span of 12 bases. The CDR3, as DNA: TGTGCCAGCAGTACAGAAACATACTCACCCCTCCACTTT. This gives the protein CASSTETYSPLHF.

This clonotype has just a few counts. A much more abundant neighbour one base away suggests this may be a read error. V and J are TRBV12-3 or TRBV12-4 and TRBJ1-5, with 9 nucleotides matching TRBD1. The CDR3 is made up of 14 amino acids. CDR3 coding DNA: TGTGCCAGCAGGACAGGGGGTTTTAATCTGCCCCAGCATTTT. It yields the protein CASRTGGFNLPQHF.

The V call is TRBV28, the J call TRBJ1-5, with 11 bases identical to TRBD1. CDR3 length: 17 residues. Germline V gene lookup returns CDR1 MDHEN and CDR2 SYDVKM. Here the CDR3 reads CANSRTGGRSSNQPQHF. CDR3 DNA sequence: TGTGCTAACAGTCGGACAGGGGGCCGATCTAGCAATCAGCCCCAGCATTTT.

Turning to this clonotype: A read error is possible here, since a much larger clone lies one base away. This chain uses TRBV28 with TRBJ2-7, with 11 bases lining up with TRBD1. CDR1 is MDHEN, CDR2 SYDVKM, per germline. This CDR3 is built from 14 residues. CDR3 sequence: CSTVGQGGSYEQYF. The CDR3 nucleotides read TGTTCCACCGTGGGACAGGGGGGGTCCTACGAGCAGTACTTC.

This chain uses TRBV4-2 with TRBJ2-1, with D maybe TRBD1 (5 bases). Germline CDR1 reads LGHNA; CDR2 reads YNFKEQ. The CDR3 consists of 17 residues. The V gene lost 3 bases and the J gene lost 6 bases, with 21 bases spanning the gap. The CDR3 sequence is CASSHSLRNRGCNEQFF. CDR3 nucleotides: TGTGCCAGCAGCCACAGCCTCCGGAATAGGGGCTGCAATGAGCAGTTCTTC.

V usage is TRBV20-1 and J usage is TRBJ2-7; 7 bases align to TRBD2. Germline V lookup: CDR1 DFQATT, CDR2 SNEGSKA (reference sequence). V was pared by 0 bases and J by 3 bases, with 11 bases of the junction left unmatched. The CDR3 has 16 residues. The CDR3 nucleotides read TGCAGTGCTAGAGATGGCCTAGCGGTTGGTGTCTACGAGCAGTACTTC. Protein sequence: CSARDGLAVGVYEQYF.

Remarks on this clonotype: One junction end disagrees with the germline gene, perhaps due to a read error. The chain uses TRBV25-1 and TRBJ1-6, with TRBD1 matching over 7 bases. This CDR3 comprises 16 residues. CDR1 and CDR2 (germline): MGHDK, SYGVNS. The DNA of the CDR3 is TGTGTCAGCAGTGAGAGCCGGGACAGAAATAATTCACCCCTCCACTTT. Its protein product is CVSSESRDRNNSPLHF.

A word on this clonotype: This clone may be a read error of a much larger clone one base away. This chain joins TRBV10-3 and TRBJ2-3, with TRBD1 as a possible D gene (5 bases). V was pared by 4 bases and J by 2 bases, with 13 bases between. The CDR3 is 15 residues long. The V gene's germline CDR1 is ENHRY and CDR2 SYGVKD. CDR3 DNA: TGTGCCATCAGTGGGATAGGGGCGGACACAGATACGCAGTATTTT. It encodes CAISGIGADTDTQYF.

With regard to this clonotype: It may be a read error: a sequence one base away is much more abundant. This rearrangement joins TRBV6-6 to TRBJ2-3, with D maybe TRBD2 (5 bases). Germline V gene data show CDR1 as MNHNY and CDR2 as SVGAGI (reference sequence). The CDR3 is 12 residues long. This CDR3 reads CAGSYSGDTQYF. CDR3 nucleotide sequence: TGTGCCGGCAGTTACTCGGGGGATACGCAGTATTTT.

This chain connects TRBV28 to TRBJ2-3; 10 bases are a match to TRBD2. The trim removed 8 bases at V and 2 bases at J, leaving 4 bases unmatched. CDR3 length equals 14 residues. Germline CDR1 is MDHEN and CDR2 is SYDVKM. The CDR3 DNA reads TGTGCCAGCTTTACTAGCGGGGACACAGATACGCAGTATTTT. Protein sequence: CASFTSGDTDTQYF.

J is TRBJ2-1 and V is TRBV6-5, with 12 bases lining up with TRBD2. V was pared by 9 bases and J by 8 bases, with 11 bases of the junction left unmatched. The CDR3 is 15 amino acids. Germline assignment: CDR1 MNHEY and CDR2 SVGAGI. For the CDR3, the DNA is TGTGCCAGTAGCAAGGTGACTAGCGGGAGAGATGAGCAGTTCTTC. This translates into CASSKVTSGRDEQFF.

A note on this clonotype: This sequence may be a read error, since a much larger clone differs from it by one base. The rearrangement links TRBV6-5 to TRBJ1-5, with 10 bases matching TRBD1. CDR3 length: 15 residues. CDR1 is MNHEY and CDR2 is SVGAGI in the germline V gene. DNA for the CDR3: TGTGCCATCAGTTACTCGACAGGGGGCGATCAGCCCCAGCATTTT. Translated, it gives CAISYSTGGDQPQHF.

About this clonotype: The junction does not match germline at one end; this may be a read error. V and J are TRBV10-3 and TRBJ2-7; 8 bases line up with TRBD2. This CDR3 is 16 amino acids long. CDR1 and CDR2 (germline): ENHRY, SYGVKD. The CDR3, as DNA: TGTGTCATCAGTGAGTCAGATGTAGCGGGGCGCTACGAGCAGTACTTC. Translating it yields CVISESDVAGRYEQYF.

This sequence joins TRBV6-6 and TRBJ1-5; D gene unclear. Germline assignment: CDR1 MNHNY and CDR2 SVGAGI (reference sequence). Trimming removed 2 bases from V and 4 bases from J, with 12 bases in between. This CDR3 is built from 15 residues. This chain's CDR3 is CASSYADWWNQPQHF. The CDR3 DNA reads TGTGCCAGCAGTTACGCGGACTGGTGGAATCAGCCCCAGCATTTT.

This clonotype has at least ten counts. Here the CDR3 reads CASSFAGSDQPQHF. The CDR3 nucleotides are TGTGCCAGCAGTTTTGCGGGGTCGGATCAGCCCCAGCATTTT. This chain joins TRBV12-3 or TRBV12-4 and TRBJ1-5; no reliable D call. With 3 bases removed from V and 5 bases from J, the gap between germline ends came to 11 bases. This CDR3 has 14 residues.

The V call is TRBV7-9, the J call TRBJ2-1; 7 positions match TRBD2. Germline CDR1 and CDR2: SEHNR and FQNEAQ (reference sequence). Trimming at V came to 1 base and at J to 3 bases, leaving 3 bases not matched to a gene. This CDR3 comprises 15 residues. CDR3 region: CASSLVSGGYNEQFF. CDR3 in DNA: TGTGCCAGCAGCTTAGTATCGGGGGGCTACAATGAGCAGTTCTTC.

This clonotype was counted only a few times. The chain combines TRBV12-3 or TRBV12-4 with TRBJ2-1; TRBD2 matches 11 bases. This CDR3 is 14 amino acids long. The V gene end was trimmed by 6 bases and the J gene end by 8 bases; junction bases not matched to a gene: 6. The CDR3 protein is CASRLPSGRYEQFF. Here the CDR3 DNA reads TGTGCCAGCAGACTTCCTAGCGGGAGGTATGAGCAGTTCTTC.

This chain joins TRBV7-9 and TRBJ1-2, with 8 bases matching TRBD1. V was clipped by 2 bases and J by 6 bases; unmatched bases: 11. Germline CDR1 is SEHNR and CDR2 is FQNEAQ (reference sequence). CDR3 length: 16 amino acids. The CDR3 loop is CASSLSSPGGDNGYTF. The CDR3 coding sequence is TGTGCCAGCAGCTTAAGCAGTCCAGGGGGCGACAATGGCTACACCTTC.

The chain has TRBV5-8 and TRBJ2-7, with a possible D match to TRBD2 (5 bases). The V gene lost 2 bases and the J gene lost 4 bases, with 13 bases spanning the gap. Germline loops: CDR1 SGHTS, CDR2 YDEGEE. The CDR3 length is 14 residues. In DNA, the CDR3 is TGTGCCAGCAGCTTTCGGCATAGAGGGTACGAGCAGTACTTC. Its protein is CASSFRHRGYEQYF.

As concerns this clonotype: A junction boundary mismatches the germline segment, possibly from a read error. The genes are TRBV11-2 and TRBJ2-7; the match to TRBD1 covers 7 bases. This CDR3 spans 14 amino acids. Germline V gene sequence: CDR1 SGHAT, CDR2 FQNNGV. The CDR3: CARSLDREAYEQYF. CDR3 in DNA: TGTGCCAGAAGCTTAGACAGGGAAGCCTACGAGCAGTACTTC.

This clonotype was counted only a few times. V and J are TRBV28 and TRBJ2-5; no clear D gene. The CDR3 length is 14 residues. Trimming took 3 bases from V and 0 from J, leaving 8 bases between them. In germline, CDR1 is MDHEN, CDR2 SYDVKM. The CDR3 coding sequence is TGTGCCAGCAGTTTTCTCGCTAACCAAGAGACCCAGTACTTC. It yields the protein CASSFLANQETQYF.

As regards this clonotype: The junction departs from germline at one end; a sequencing error may be responsible. The chain uses TRBV6-6 and TRBJ1-2, with 7 bases lining up with TRBD1. CDR3 length: 17 residues. In germline, CDR1 is MNHNY, CDR2 SVGAGI (reference sequence). The DNA of the CDR3 is TGTGCCAGCAGTTACTCACAGGGGACCATCAGCCTCTATGGCCACATCTTC. It is translated as CASSYSQGTISLYGHIF.

Turning to this clonotype: Germline and junction disagree at one end, which may indicate a read error. The chain has TRBV29-1 and TRBJ2-1; D possibly corresponds to TRBD1 (5 bases). CDR1 is SQVTM, CDR2 ANQGSEA, per germline. This CDR3 region has 13 residues. The CDR3 here is CGAAGLAYKEQFF. DNA for the CDR3: TGCGGCGCTGCAGGGTTGGCCTACAAAGAGCAGTTCTTC.

This clonotype appeared many times. The rearrangement links TRBV28 to TRBJ2-7; D is possibly TRBD1 (5 bases). The CDR3 is 11 amino acids. Germline CDR1 is MDHEN and CDR2 is SYDVKM. Trimming took off 8 bases at V and 3 bases at J, with 8 bases between the two ends. This CDR3 is CASGRVYEQYF. In DNA, the CDR3 is TGTGCCAGCGGCAGGGTCTACGAGCAGTACTTC.

This clonotype was seen more than once but under ten times. The V and J genes are TRBV6-6 and TRBJ2-1; weak D call: TRBD2 (6 bases). The CDR3 runs 15 residues. V lost 2 bases and J lost 2, with 10 bases in between. CDR1 is MNHNY and CDR2 is SVGAGI in the germline V gene (reference sequence). The CDR3: CASSYQAGPYNEQFF. The CDR3 nucleotides are TGTGCCAGCAGTTACCAGGCGGGACCCTACAATGAGCAGTTCTTC.

The chain carries TRBV7-3 and TRBJ2-6; a possible D gene is TRBD1 (5 bases). Germline CDR1 is SGHTA and CDR2 is FQGTGA. With 5 bases removed from V and 3 bases from J, the gap between germline ends came to 11 bases. This CDR3 spans 15 amino acids. CDR3 region: CASSQVTVGANVLTF. CDR3 sequence (DNA): TGTGCCAGCAGCCAAGTGACAGTTGGGGCCAACGTCCTGACTTTC.